This is a list of T cell receptor beta chains from one sample in a study of shared T cell receptors in the human thymus. Sequencing was performed with immunoSEQ multiplex PCR; in TCRdb, only in-frame clones are kept and a portion is missing. The data hold 600,000 or so clones, with around 87% observed a single time. The data were also submitted as part of a second study, on human thymus T cells.

The sequenced material came from thymocytes. Source of these receptors: a boy less than two years old with a congenital heart defect. Each CDR3 is given with its conserved first and last residue. Fields, in order: J gene, clone size, V gene, D gene, CDR3 DNA, CDR3 protein. The D gene is left open where the match is weak. Not every row has a clone size; where given, it reads once, few, many or a size class.

J: TRBJ2-5; size: -; V: TRBV2; D: TRBD2; DNA: TGTGCCGGGGGGGGACCCGACCTACAAGAGACCCAGTACTTC; CDR3: CAGGGPDLQETQYF
J: TRBJ1-5; size: -; V: TRBV27; D: -; DNA: TGTGCCAGCAGTTTTTCCTGCGGACAGCCAGCCTTCAATCAGCCCCAGCATTTT; CDR3: CASSFSCGQPAFNQPQHF
J: TRBJ2-7; size: -; V: TRBV10-3; D: TRBD1; DNA: TGTGCCATCAGTACGGACAGGGAAAGCTCCTACGAGCAGTACTTC; CDR3: CAISTDRESSYEQYF
J: TRBJ2-1; size: -; V: TRBV28; D: -; DNA: TGTGCCAGCAGTTCCCTAAGCGTCTATGAGCAGTTCTTC; CDR3: CASSSLSVYEQFF
J: TRBJ2-1; size: -; V: TRBV14; D: TRBD2; DNA: TGTGCCAGCAGCCAAGAGTCTCTAGCGGGAGATTGTAGCTCCTACAATGAGCAGTTCTTC; CDR3: CASSQESLAGDCSSYNEQFF
J: TRBJ1-2; size: -; V: TRBV7-2; D: -; DNA: TGTGCCAGCAGCTCCCTTTCCGGGACACCCTATGGCTACACCTTC; CDR3: CASSSLSGTPYGYTF
J: TRBJ2-3; size: -; V: TRBV4-1; D: -; DNA: TGCGCCAGCAGCCAAGTTCTGGGGAGGGATACGCAGTATTTT; CDR3: CASSQVLGRDTQYF
J: TRBJ2-7; size: -; V: TRBV28; D: -; DNA: TGTGCCAGCAGTTTAAGTAGCGAGCCCTACGAGCAGTACTTC; CDR3: CASSLSSEPYEQYF
J: TRBJ2-5; size: -; V: TRBV30; D: TRBD2; DNA: TGTGCCTGGAGTGTACGGGGGGAGCGAGAGACCCAGTACTTC; CDR3: CAWSVRGERETQYF
J: TRBJ2-7; size: -; V: TRBV11-2; D: -; DNA: TGTGCCAGCAGCTCACTAGGACGGAGCTACGAGCAGTACTTC; CDR3: CASSSLGRSYEQYF
J: TRBJ1-1; size: few; V: TRBV19; D: -; DNA: TGTGCCAGTAGCCGACGAAGGGGCAGGACTGAAGCTTTCTTT; CDR3: CASSRRRGRTEAFF
J: TRBJ2-2; size: -; V: TRBV27; D: TRBD1; DNA: TGTGCCAGCAGTTCCCGACAGGGGAGCACCGGGGAGCTGTTTTTT; CDR3: CASSSRQGSTGELFF
J: TRBJ2-7; size: once; V: TRBV27; D: -; DNA: TGTGCCAGCAGTTACCTGGGGACACCCTACGAGCAGTACTTC; CDR3: CASSYLGTPYEQYF
J: TRBJ1-1; size: -; V: TRBV5-4; D: TRBD1; DNA: TGTGCCAGCACCAGGACAGGGGCTTTACATAACACTGAAGCTTTCTTT; CDR3: CASTRTGALHNTEAFF
J: TRBJ1-2; size: once; V: TRBV29-1; D: TRBD1; DNA: TGCAGCGTTGAACCCCAACCCGGGACAGGGGCGAAAATTAACTATGGCTACACCTTC; CDR3: CSVEPQPGTGAKINYGYTF
J: TRBJ1-6; size: -; V: TRBV4-2; D: -; DNA: TGTGCCAGCAGCCAAGATGGCTGGAATTCACCCCTCCACTTT; CDR3: CASSQDGWNSPLHF
J: TRBJ2-5; size: -; V: TRBV5-1; D: TRBD2; DNA: TGCGCCAGCAGCATAGAACTTAGCGGGGGCCTGGGAGAGACCCAGTACTTC; CDR3: CASSIELSGGLGETQYF
J: TRBJ2-3; size: -; V: TRBV9; D: TRBD1; DNA: TGTGCCAGCAGCGTCCGGGGACAGGGGGCCACAGATACGCAGTATTTT; CDR3: CASSVRGQGATDTQYF
J: TRBJ2-3; size: -; V: TRBV7-6; D: TRBD1; DNA: TGTGCCAGCAGCTCCCGACAGGGGCCCTACACAGATACGCAGTATTTT; CDR3: CASSSRQGPYTDTQYF
J: TRBJ2-7; size: -; V: TRBV28; D: TRBD1; DNA: TGTGCCAGCAGTCCTCGGACAGGGGTGGACTACGAGCAGTACTTC; CDR3: CASSPRTGVDYEQYF
J: TRBJ2-1; size: once; V: TRBV7-8; D: -; DNA: TGTGCCAGCAGCTTAGCGTTCGCTAGCAATGAGCAGTTCTTC; CDR3: CASSLAFASNEQFF
J: TRBJ1-2; size: -; V: TRBV27; D: TRBD1; DNA: TGTGCCAGCACCCCGGACAGGGGATGGAGTGGCTACACCTTC; CDR3: CASTPDRGWSGYTF
J: TRBJ2-1; size: -; V: TRBV9; D: TRBD2; DNA: TGTGCCAGCAGCGTAGATGGGACTAGCGGGGTTGAAAATGAGCAGTTCTTC; CDR3: CASSVDGTSGVENEQFF
J: TRBJ2-3; size: -; V: TRBV28; D: TRBD1; DNA: TGTGCCAGCAGGACCCAACAGGGGGCGCGAGGGGGTGGGCAGTATTTT; CDR3: CASRTQQGARGGGQYF
J: TRBJ2-2; size: -; V: TRBV7-8; D: TRBD2; DNA: TGTGCCAGCAGCTTCCGTAAGCGACTAGCTCCCGGGGAGCTGTTTTTT; CDR3: CASSFRKRLAPGELFF
J: TRBJ1-1; size: -; V: TRBV4-3; D: -; DNA: TGCGCCAGCAGCCAAGACATTGGCAGGGCTTTAAAGATGAACACTGAAGCTTTCTTT; CDR3: CASSQDIGRALKMNTEAFF
J: TRBJ2-5; size: -; V: TRBV19; D: TRBD2; DNA: TGTGCCAGTAGTTCCCACCTCCCGGGACTAGCGGGATTAGGCCAAGAGACCCAGTACTTC; CDR3: CASSSHLPGLAGLGQETQYF
J: TRBJ2-1; size: once; V: TRBV5-1; D: TRBD2; DNA: TGCGCCAGCAGCTTGGGTTCACGGACTAGCGGCCCCACGGGGTACAATGAGCAGTTCTTC; CDR3: CASSLGSRTSGPTGYNEQFF
J: TRBJ1-2; size: -; V: TRBV30; D: TRBD1; DNA: TGTGCCTGGACCTCCGGGGACAGGGACCCCATAAACTATGGCTACACCTTC; CDR3: CAWTSGDRDPINYGYTF
J: TRBJ2-2; size: -; V: TRBV27; D: -; DNA: TGTGCCAGCACCGTAGCGGCTAGACCGGCGAACACCGGGGAGCTGTTTTTT; CDR3: CASTVAARPANTGELFF
J: TRBJ1-4; size: few; V: TRBV5-1; D: TRBD1; DNA: TGCGCCAGCAGCCCCGACAGGGTAACTAATGAAAAACTGTTTTTT; CDR3: CASSPDRVTNEKLFF
J: TRBJ2-1; size: -; V: TRBV18; D: TRBD2; DNA: TGTGCCAGCTCACCATCGGGGGGAATCTACAATGAGCAGTTCTTC; CDR3: CASSPSGGIYNEQFF
J: TRBJ1-2; size: few; V: TRBV6-5; D: -; DNA: TGTGCCAGCAGTTACTATACCCGGGACAATTATGGCTACACCTTC; CDR3: CASSYYTRDNYGYTF
J: TRBJ2-1; size: -; V: TRBV30; D: TRBD2; DNA: TGTGCCTGGAGTGTAGTTGCTCCGGCGGGAGTGAGGAATGAGCAGTTCTTC; CDR3: CAWSVVAPAGVRNEQFF
J: TRBJ1-4; size: -; V: TRBV7-9; D: -; DNA: TGTGCCAGCAGCTTATACAGATTAACTAATGAAAAACTGTTTTTT; CDR3: CASSLYRLTNEKLFF
J: TRBJ2-7; size: -; V: TRBV6-5; D: TRBD1; DNA: TGTGCCAGCAGTTACTCCGGACAGGACCAGTCCTACGAGCAGTACTTC; CDR3: CASSYSGQDQSYEQYF
J: TRBJ2-5; size: once; V: TRBV28; D: -; DNA: TGTGCCAGCAGCCTACCCGCGGAGACCCAGTACTTC; CDR3: CASSLPAETQYF
J: TRBJ1-4; size: -; V: TRBV7-2; D: TRBD1; DNA: TGTGCCAGCAGCTTAGCCTGGACAGGGTCTAATGAAAAACTGTTTTTT; CDR3: CASSLAWTGSNEKLFF
J: TRBJ2-2; size: -; V: TRBV28; D: -; DNA: TGTGCCAGCAGTTTTGGGCAGGGTATTGCCGGGGAGCTGTTTTTT; CDR3: CASSFGQGIAGELFF
J: TRBJ1-4; size: -; V: TRBV11-2; D: TRBD1; DNA: TGTGCCAGCAGCTCGCCGGGACAGAGCGATGAAAAACTGTTTTTT; CDR3: CASSSPGQSDEKLFF
J: TRBJ2-7; size: -; V: TRBV4-1; D: TRBD1; DNA: TGCGCCAGCAGCCAAGACCCGGCCGGGACAGGGTGGGAGCAGTACTTC; CDR3: CASSQDPAGTGWEQYF
J: TRBJ2-5; size: -; V: TRBV7-2; D: -; DNA: TGTGCCAGCACCTTAGTGGGCGGAGGGGCAAATCAAGAGACCCAGTACTTC; CDR3: CASTLVGGGANQETQYF
J: TRBJ1-4; size: once; V: TRBV28; D: TRBD1; DNA: TGTGCCAGCACGGAGACAGGGTGGTACGAAAAACTGTTTTTT; CDR3: CASTETGWYEKLFF
J: TRBJ2-5; size: -; V: TRBV6-5; D: -; DNA: TGTGCCAGCAGTTACGGGAGCAGCCCCCAAGAGACCCAGTACTTC; CDR3: CASSYGSSPQETQYF
J: TRBJ1-2; size: once; V: TRBV18; D: TRBD1; DNA: TGTGCCAGCTCACCGGGGCACAGGGGCGGCTACACCTTC; CDR3: CASSPGHRGGYTF
J: TRBJ2-7; size: -; V: TRBV6-5; D: -; DNA: TGTGCCAGCAGCCAAGCCCCCGACAGGTACGAGCAGTACTTC; CDR3: CASSQAPDRYEQYF
J: TRBJ1-3; size: -; V: TRBV2; D: -; DNA: TGTGCCAGCAGTGAAGTTGAGGACAATAATGGGAACACCATATATTTT; CDR3: CASSEVEDNNGNTIYF
J: TRBJ2-7; size: -; V: TRBV6-5; D: TRBD2; DNA: TGTGCCAGCAGTTTGATCGGGAGGGCCGTCTACGAGCAGTACTTC; CDR3: CASSLIGRAVYEQYF
J: TRBJ1-1; size: -; V: TRBV27; D: -; DNA: TGTGCCAGCAGTACCCCAGACAGACGGAACACTGAAGCTTTCTTT; CDR3: CASSTPDRRNTEAFF
J: TRBJ2-1; size: once; V: TRBV18; D: TRBD1; DNA: TGTGCCAGCTCTCGAGACAGGGTAGAGTCCTACAATGAGCAGTTCTTC; CDR3: CASSRDRVESYNEQFF
J: TRBJ2-1; size: -; V: TRBV19; D: TRBD1; DNA: TGTGCCAGTAGTATAGCTCAGACAGGGGGATGTGAGCAGTTCTTC; CDR3: CASSIAQTGGCEQFF
J: TRBJ1-6; size: -; V: TRBV7-2; D: -; DNA: TGTGCCAGCAGCTTAGGGTGGGCAGGGAATTCACCCCTCCACTTT; CDR3: CASSLGWAGNSPLHF
J: TRBJ1-5; size: -; V: TRBV5-6; D: -; DNA: TGTGCCAGCAGTTTGAGGAGAGACAGACATAGCAATCAGCCCCAGCATTTT; CDR3: CASSLRRDRHSNQPQHF
J: TRBJ2-7; size: -; V: TRBV29-1; D: TRBD2; DNA: TGCAGCGTTGACGGCCGGGAGGGCTACGAGCAGTACTTC; CDR3: CSVDGREGYEQYF
J: TRBJ1-5; size: -; V: TRBV4-1; D: -; DNA: TGCGCCAGCAGCCAAGATCGGTCGGTACCCCAGCATTTT; CDR3: CASSQDRSVPQHF
J: TRBJ1-1; size: -; V: TRBV7-8; D: -; DNA: TGTGCCAGTCAGGGCCGCCTGAACACTGAAGCTTTCTTT; CDR3: CASQGRLNTEAFF
J: TRBJ1-6; size: -; V: TRBV27; D: -; DNA: TGTGCCAGCAGTTTCTCAGGGTTGAATTCACCCCTCCACTTT; CDR3: CASSFSGLNSPLHF
J: TRBJ2-5; size: -; V: TRBV6-1; D: -; DNA: TGTGCCAGCAGTGAAAGCCCCGGGCCTACAGGGGAGACCCAGTACTTC; CDR3: CASSESPGPTGETQYF
J: TRBJ2-6; size: -; V: TRBV7-9; D: TRBD2; DNA: TGTGCCAGCAGCCGGACTAGCAGACCCTCTGGGGCCAACGTCCTGACTTTC; CDR3: CASSRTSRPSGANVLTF
J: TRBJ2-7; size: -; V: TRBV27; D: TRBD1; DNA: TGTGCCAGCAGACCGATCCGGACAGGGGATTACGAGCAGTACTTC; CDR3: CASRPIRTGDYEQYF